Below, 16 T cell receptor beta chains from the same sample are listed, as sequenced in a study of cytomegalovirus exposure and HLA in healthy donors. The PCR had 60 Vbeta and 13 Jbeta primers. Sequencing was performed with immunoSEQ multiplex PCR; in TCRdb, only in-frame clones are kept and a portion is missing. The sample has around 40,000 clones; around 90% are singletons. Sequenced input: PBMCs. All receptors derive from a middle-aged woman in good health and CMV-seropositive.

V and J are TRBV7-3 and TRBJ2-3; maybe TRBD2 (6 bases). The CDR3 has 15 residues. Germline V gene data show CDR1 as SGHTA and CDR2 as FQGTGA. V was shortened by 1 base and J by 4 bases, with 12 bases between the two germline ends. For the CDR3, the DNA is TGTGCCAGCAGCTTAATCGGGAGTTCTCCAGATACGCAGTATTTT. This sequence encodes CASSLIGSSPDTQYF.

This chain uses TRBV5-4 with TRBJ2-3; D perhaps matches TRBD1 (6 bases). Germline CDR1 and CDR2: SGHNT and YYREEE (reference sequence). The CDR3 has 15 amino acids. Trimming left V 2 bases short and J 0 bases short, with 10 bases between. CDR3 sequence: CASSLRGGSTDTQYF. CDR3 sequence (DNA): TGTGCCAGCAGCTTACGAGGGGGAAGCACAGATACGCAGTATTTT.

The V gene is TRBV7-3, the J gene TRBJ2-6, with a tentative D call TRBD1 (5 bases). CDR1 SGHTA and CDR2 FQGTGA come from the germline V gene. V was cut by 5 bases and J by 2 bases, with 10 bases left in between. The length of the CDR3 is 15 residues. The CDR3 nucleotides are TGTGCCAGCAGCCCCCAGGGCACTGGGGCCAACGTCCTGACTTTC. Its protein is CASSPQGTGANVLTF. Filled out from reference TRBV7-3 and TRBJ2-6, the complete variable domain reads GAGVSQTPSNKVTEKGKYVELRCDPISGHTALYWYRQSLGQGPEFLIYFQGTGAADDSGLPNDRFFAVRPEGSVSTLKIQRTERGDSAVYLCASSPQGTGANVLTFGAGSRLTVL.

The CDR3 region has the DNA TGTGCCAGCAGTAATTCCGCGGGCAGCTACACCTTC. Its protein product is CASSNSAGSYTF. The V gene is TRBV6-6, the J gene TRBJ1-2; D uncertain. The CDR3 consists of 12 residues. Germline V CDR1 and CDR2: MNHNY, SVGAGI (reference sequence). The V end lost 5 bases, the J end lost 9 bases, and 13 bases lay between the germline ends.

The gene calls are TRBV28 and TRBJ2-1, with 8 bases matching TRBD2. Looked up from germline, CDR1 is MDHEN and CDR2 is SYDVKM. V shed 2 bases, J shed 7 bases, and the junction held 7 bases outside the gene matches. This CDR3 has 15 residues. As DNA, the CDR3 is TGTGCCAGCAGTTTAATTGCGGGAGGTGGTAATGAGCAGTTCTTC. Residues: CASSLIAGGGNEQFF.

This clone was seen a handful of times. This chain connects TRBV7-9 to TRBJ1-2, with a weak D call TRBD1 (6 bases). The CDR3 loop spans 13 amino acids. Trimming shortened V by 6 bases and J by 4 bases, and 12 bases separated the two germline ends. Germline lookup yields CDR1 SEHNR and CDR2 FQNEAQ (reference sequence). The DNA for the CDR3 is TGTGCCAGCAGTCCCCAGGGGTTCTATGGCTACACCTTC. Its protein is CASSPQGFYGYTF.

Here the CDR3 DNA reads TGTGCCAGCTCATTACTCCCGGGTAGCAATCAGCCCCAGCATTTT. Translating gives CASSLLPGSNQPQHF. This chain links TRBV19 with TRBJ1-5; D not certain. Germline loops: CDR1 LNHDA, CDR2 SQIVND (reference sequence). Deletions cut 9 bases from V and 0 bases from J, with 15 bases between. The CDR3 runs 15 residues.

The chain uses TRBV18 and TRBJ1-2; no clear D. V was clipped by 0 bases and J by 2 bases, with 34 bases between them. CDR1 and CDR2 from the germline V gene are KGHSH and LQKENI. The CDR3 is 23 amino acids. The CDR3 is CASSPPVFSTPGSSPGPNYGYTF. CDR3 coding DNA: TGTGCCAGCTCACCACCGGTGTTTAGTACCCCGGGGAGTTCCCCCGGCCCAAACTATGGCTACACCTTC.

The V and J genes are TRBV18 and TRBJ1-2; D remains unclear. This CDR3 is built from 13 residues. Trimming took off 6 bases at V and 5 bases at J, with 13 bases between the two ends. Looked up from germline, CDR1 is KGHSH and CDR2 is LQKENI. The CDR3 spells CASSLSQDYGYTF. In DNA form, the CDR3 reads TGTGCCAGCTCGCTCTCACAAGATTATGGCTACACCTTC.

V and J are TRBV7-3 and TRBJ2-5; 12 bases agree with TRBD2. Germline values: CDR1 SGHTA, CDR2 FQGTGA. The CDR3 extends over 17 amino acids. V shed 1 base, J shed 6 bases, and the junction held 9 bases outside the gene matches. This chain's CDR3 is CASSLRASGRAGQTQYF. The CDR3 coding sequence is TGTGCCAGCAGCTTAAGAGCTAGCGGGAGGGCCGGGCAGACCCAGTACTTC.

V gene TRBV5-4 combines with J gene TRBJ2-3, with 8 bases matching TRBD1. The length of the CDR3 is 16 residues. Trimming took 4 bases from V and 3 from J; bases not matched to a gene: 10. Germline V lookup: CDR1 SGHNT, CDR2 YYREEE (reference sequence). CDR3 bases: TGTGCCAGCAGCGGGATTTTCGGGACAGGTACAGATACGCAGTATTTT. As protein: CASSGIFGTGTDTQYF.

The CDR3 DNA sequence: TGTGCCAGCAGCCGCCCCCGGACAGGTGACGGCGAGCAGTACTTC. This codes for CASSRPRTGDGEQYF. The chain is built from TRBV6-1 and TRBJ2-7, with 7 bases aligning to TRBD1. The V gene's germline CDR1 is MNHNS and CDR2 SASEGT. This CDR3 has 15 residues. Trimming took 6 bases from V and 6 from J; bases not matched to a gene: 14.

As DNA, the CDR3 is TGTGCCAGCAGCCCGGGACAGGGACCGGGTGAGCAGTTCTTC. The encoded protein is CASSPGQGPGEQFF. V and J are TRBV6-5 and TRBJ2-1, with 9 nucleotides matching TRBD1. The CDR3 has 14 amino acids. V lost 6 bases and J lost 9; bases outside the gene matches: 9. Germline V gene data show CDR1 as MNHEY and CDR2 as SVGAGI.

The chain recombines TRBV27 with TRBJ1-1, with unresolved D. The CDR3 is 14 residues long. The V end was cut by 2 bases, the J end by 1 base, with 8 bases between. Germline CDR1 and CDR2: MNHEY and SMNVEV (reference sequence). The CDR3 is CASSLKPANTEAFF. For the CDR3, the DNA is TGTGCCAGCAGTTTAAAGCCCGCGAACACTGAAGCTTTCTTT.

The V call is TRBV6-1, the J call TRBJ2-5, with D possibly being TRBD2 (7 bases). Trimming pared 6 bases from V and 9 bases from J, leaving 20 bases between. The CDR3 loop spans 14 amino acids. Per germline, CDR1 MNHNS and CDR2 SASEGT. This CDR3 reads CASRGIGGDRPQYF. The CDR3 DNA sequence: TGTGCCAGCAGGGGGATAGGGGGGGACCGGCCCCAGTACTTC.

This rearrangement joins TRBV6-6 to TRBJ2-7, with unresolved D. The V end was cut by 0 bases, the J end by 4 bases, with 4 bases between. The CDR3 has 12 residues. Per germline, CDR1 MNHNY and CDR2 SVGAGI (reference sequence). CDR3 in DNA: TGTGCCAGCAGTTACTCGACATACGAGCAGTACTTC. It is translated as CASSYSTYEQYF.